The 12 T cell receptor beta chains presented below share a single source sample, sequenced in a study of blood T cell repertoires in COVID-19. TCRdb's table, derived via immunoSEQ multiplex PCR, lists solely in-frame clones and lacks some. The table records about 200,000 clones, approximately 78% of them present only once. Material for sequencing was peripheral blood. These receptors were obtained from a woman at least 80 years old with COVID-19, enrolled during active disease.

The chain couples TRBV6-1 to TRBJ2-7; 12 bases are shared with TRBD2. The CDR3 sequence is 17 residues long. Per germline, CDR1 MNHNS and CDR2 SASEGT. The V gene end was trimmed by 4 bases and the J gene end by 1 base; junction bases not matched to a gene: 8. The CDR3 DNA follows: TGTGCCAGCAGTGGGAGGACTAGCGGGGTTCTGTCCTACGAGCAGTACTTC. It encodes CASSGRTSGVLSYEQYF.

The V call is TRBV10-1, the J call TRBJ2-1, with TRBD2 as a possible D gene (6 bases). Germline V gene data show CDR1 as WNHNN and CDR2 as SYGVQD (reference sequence). There are 14 residues in the CDR3. Deletions cut 6 bases from V and 8 bases from J, with 17 bases between. The CDR3 sequence is CASSHLGTGYEQFF. The CDR3 region has the DNA TGCGCCAGCAGCCACTTGGGGACTGGCTATGAGCAGTTCTTC.

This chain connects TRBV6-4 to TRBJ2-7; 12 bases fit TRBD2. The CDR3 consists of 12 residues. Germline CDR1 reads MRHNA; CDR2 reads SNTAGT. The ends lost 2 bases at V and 12 bases at J; junction bases unmatched: 2. DNA for the CDR3: TGTGCCAGCAGTGACCAACTAGCGGGAGGGTACTTC. Protein: CASSDQLAGGYF.

The chain combines TRBV5-1 with TRBJ1-3; 7 nucleotides match TRBD1. V shed 0 bases, J shed 0 bases, and the junction held 3 bases outside the gene matches. This CDR3 region has 16 residues. The germline gives CDR1 SGHRS, CDR2 YFSETQ. CDR3 DNA sequence: TGCGCCAGCAGCTTGGACAGGGGCTACTCTGGAAACACCATATATTTT. Translation: CASSLDRGYSGNTIYF.

This chain links TRBV18 with TRBJ1-1; D remains unclear. The germline V gene encodes CDR1 KGHSH and CDR2 LQKENI. The V and J ends lost 2 bases and 4 bases respectively, with 5 bases between them. The CDR3 is 12 amino acids. As DNA, the CDR3 is TGTGCCAGCTCACCATTAGTCACTGAAGCTTTCTTT. This encodes CASSPLVTEAFF.

The rearrangement links TRBV10-3 to TRBJ2-7, with no clear D. Trimming removed 4 bases at V and 0 bases at J, with 7 bases between. Germline V gene lookup returns CDR1 ENHRY and CDR2 SYGVKD. CDR3 length: 13 amino acids. The CDR3 protein is CAISVSPSYEQYF. The CDR3 DNA reads as TGTGCCATCAGTGTTTCTCCCTCCTACGAGCAGTACTTC.

The chain combines TRBV10-3 with TRBJ2-5, with D possibly TRBD2 on 6 matching bases. V lost 6 bases and J lost 5, with 16 bases in between. This CDR3 is built from 14 residues. Germline V CDR1 and CDR2: ENHRY, SYGVKD. CDR3 nucleotides: TGTGCCATCAGGGGGACTGGCGGGTTTGAGACCCAGTACTTC. Protein product: CAIRGTGGFETQYF.

The chain uses TRBV3-1 (or the pseudogene TRBV3-2) and TRBJ2-1, with 10 nucleotides matching TRBD2. CDR3 length equals 15 residues. The germline V gene has CDR1 LGHDT and CDR2 YNNKEL (reference sequence). J gave up 7 bases and V 4 bases, and 7 bases lay outside the gene matches. Here the CDR3 reads CASSPPGLAFNEQFF. For the CDR3, the DNA is TGTGCCAGCAGCCCCCCGGGACTAGCGTTTAATGAGCAGTTCTTC.

The rearrangement joins TRBV18 to TRBJ1-1; TRBD1 agrees at 8 bases. Germline CDR1 and CDR2: KGHSH and LQKENI. V dropped 5 bases and J dropped 2; count of bases not matched to a gene: 10. CDR3 size: 16 residues. Here the CDR3 reads CASSRGQGSVNTEAFF. CDR3 in DNA: TGTGCCAGCTCAAGAGGACAGGGAAGCGTTAACACTGAAGCTTTCTTT.

The chain has TRBV9 and TRBJ1-6; D uncertain. Germline values: CDR1 SGDLS, CDR2 YYNGEE. V dropped 3 bases and J dropped 0 bases, with 10 bases sitting between them. This CDR3 comprises 16 residues. CDR3: CASSGAGSSYNSPLHF. In nucleotides, the CDR3 is TGTGCCAGCAGCGGTGCGGGGAGCTCCTATAATTCACCCCTCCACTTT.

The J gene is TRBJ1-1, the V gene TRBV19, with 8 bases identical to TRBD1. Germline V gene data show CDR1 as LNHDA and CDR2 as SQIVND (reference sequence). The CDR3 runs to 15 residues. V lost 1 base to trimming and J lost 4 bases; unmatched junction nucleotides: 5. As DNA, the CDR3 is TGTGCCAGTAGTATAGGGACAGGGAAGGGCACTGAAGCTTTCTTT. Its protein is CASSIGTGKGTEAFF.

CDR3 region: CASSGEGLANYGYTF. The CDR3 DNA sequence: TGCGCCAGCAGCGGGGAGGGTTTAGCTAACTATGGCTACACCTTC. The V call is TRBV5-1, the J call TRBJ1-2; D is ambiguous. This CDR3 comprises 15 residues. Between the trimmed V and J ends, which lost 4 bases and 0 bases, there was a span of 13 bases. Germline V gene sequence: CDR1 SGHRS, CDR2 YFSETQ. Full variable domain (outside the CDR3, taken from reference TRBV5-1 and TRBJ1-2): KAGVTQTPRYLIKTRGQQVTLSCSPISGHRSVSWYQQTPGQGLQFLFEYFSETQRNKGNFPGRFSGRQFSNSRSEMNVSTLELGDSALYLCASSGEGLANYGYTFGSGTRLTVV.